This TCR beta chain originates from a study of shared clonotypes between healthy human individuals. Broader study findings: As a rule, naive subsets had a larger estimated richness than memory subsets. Non-shared clonotypes were found to have lower generation probabilities than the clonotypes that were shared by all four of the sorted-subset donors.

Here immunoSEQ multiplex PCR was the method, and the copy in TCRdb shows in-frame clones only, minus some. Among some 2,100,000 clones listed, 95% were seen once. Notes on this clone: Its target is unknown. In the same sample, other DNA sequences code for this CDR3.

The sequenced sample consisted of naive CD4+ T cells sorted from blood. The subset here: CD45RA+ positively selected. This receptor was identified in a man between 18 and 35 years old in good health.

CDR3 coding DNA: TGCAGTGCTAGAATCCAAGAGACCCAGTACTTC. Translated: CSARIQETQYF. The chain joins TRBV20-1 to TRBJ2-5; D gene uncertain. V was clipped by 2 bases and J by 1 base, with 2 bases between them. Germline lookup yields CDR1 DFQATT and CDR2 SNEGSKA (reference sequence). This CDR3 has 11 residues.